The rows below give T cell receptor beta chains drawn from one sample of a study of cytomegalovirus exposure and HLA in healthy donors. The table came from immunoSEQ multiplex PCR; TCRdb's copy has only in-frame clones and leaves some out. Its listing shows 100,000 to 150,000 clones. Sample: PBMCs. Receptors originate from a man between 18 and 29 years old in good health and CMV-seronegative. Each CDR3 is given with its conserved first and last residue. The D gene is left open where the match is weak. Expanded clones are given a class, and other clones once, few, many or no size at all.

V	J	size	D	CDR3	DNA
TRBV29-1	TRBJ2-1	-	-	CSVRVGYEQFF	TGCAGCGTGCGGGTTGGCTATGAGCAGTTCTTC
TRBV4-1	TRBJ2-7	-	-	CASSHRVQGGDEQYF	TGCGCCAGCAGCCACCGGGTGCAAGGGGGGGACGAGCAGTACTTC
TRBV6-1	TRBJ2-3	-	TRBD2	CASSAVAGGGDTQYF	TGTGCCAGCAGTGCGGTAGCGGGAGGGGGAGATACGCAGTATTTT
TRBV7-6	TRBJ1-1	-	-	CASSLGEYTEAFF	TGTGCCAGCAGCTTAGGGGAGTACACTGAAGCTTTCTTT
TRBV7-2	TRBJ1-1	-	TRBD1	CASRMTGSAEAFF	TGTGCCAGCAGAATGACAGGGTCTGCTGAAGCTTTCTTT
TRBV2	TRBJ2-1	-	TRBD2	CASSLLAGVDNEQFF	TGTGCCAGCAGCCTACTAGCGGGAGTAGACAATGAGCAGTTCTTC
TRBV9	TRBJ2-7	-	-	CASSVARDGTYEQYF	TGTGCCAGCAGCGTAGCTCGGGATGGCACCTACGAGCAGTACTTC
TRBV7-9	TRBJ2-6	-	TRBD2	CASSLVGTTGASVLTF	TGTGCCAGCAGCTTAGTAGGGACTACTGGGGCCAGCGTCCTGACTTTC
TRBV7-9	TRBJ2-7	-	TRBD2	CASSTGTSGYEQYF	TGTGCCAGCAGCACCGGGACTAGCGGTTACGAGCAGTACTTC
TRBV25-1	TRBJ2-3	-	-	CASRKGGTDTQYF	TGTGCCAGCAGAAAAGGGGGCACAGATACGCAGTATTTT
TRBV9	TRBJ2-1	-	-	CASSAGSGDNNEQFF	TGTGCCAGCAGCGCCGGGAGCGGAGATAACAATGAGCAGTTCTTC
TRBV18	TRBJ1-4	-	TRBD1	CASSLGQGNEKLFF	TGTGCCAGCTCGCTGGGACAGGGGAATGAAAAACTGTTTTTT
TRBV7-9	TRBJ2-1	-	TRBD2	CASGGDGYNEQFF	TGTGCCAGCGGGGGGGACGGTTACAATGAGCAGTTCTTC
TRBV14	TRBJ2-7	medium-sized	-	CASSPGIPSSYEQYF	TGTGCCAGCAGCCCAGGGATCCCCAGCTCCTACGAGCAGTACTTC
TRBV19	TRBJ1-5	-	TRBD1	CASSLQGAVQPQHF	TGTGCCAGTAGTCTCCAGGGGGCAGTTCAGCCCCAGCATTTT
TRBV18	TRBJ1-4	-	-	CASSPQDATNEKLFF	TGTGCCAGCTCACCGCAGGATGCAACTAATGAAAAACTGTTTTTT
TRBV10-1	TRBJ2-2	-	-	CASSEDGTGELFF	TGCGCCAGCAGTGAGGACGGGACCGGGGAGCTGTTTTTT
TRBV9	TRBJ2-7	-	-	CASSVIEGNEQYF	TGTGCCAGCAGCGTAATAGAGGGCAACGAGCAGTACTTC
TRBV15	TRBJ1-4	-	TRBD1	CATSRDPTGMVTNEKLFF	TGTGCCACCAGCAGAGACCCGACAGGGATGGTAACTAATGAAAAACTGTTTTTT
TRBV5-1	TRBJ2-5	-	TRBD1	CASSPTTGQETQYF	TGCGCCAGCAGCCCGACGACAGGGCAAGAGACCCAGTACTTC
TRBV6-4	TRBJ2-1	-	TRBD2	CASRPLAGGQVEQFF	TGTGCCAGCAGGCCCCTAGCGGGAGGGCAGGTTGAGCAGTTCTTC
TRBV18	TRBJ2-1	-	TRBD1	CASSPEQGTYNEQFF	TGTGCCAGCTCACCCGAACAGGGGACATACAATGAGCAGTTCTTC